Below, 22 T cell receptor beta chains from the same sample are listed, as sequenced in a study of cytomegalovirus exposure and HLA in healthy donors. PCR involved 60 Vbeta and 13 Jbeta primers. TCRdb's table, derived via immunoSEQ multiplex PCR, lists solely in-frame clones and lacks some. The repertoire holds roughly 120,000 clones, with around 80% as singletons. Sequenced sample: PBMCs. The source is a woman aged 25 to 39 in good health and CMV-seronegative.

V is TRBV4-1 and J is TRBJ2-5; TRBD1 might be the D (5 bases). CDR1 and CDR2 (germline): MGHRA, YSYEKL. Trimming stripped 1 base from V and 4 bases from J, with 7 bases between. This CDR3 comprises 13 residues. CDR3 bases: TGCGCCAGCAGCCAAGGACAGCTAGAGACCCAGTACTTC. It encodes CASSQGQLETQYF.

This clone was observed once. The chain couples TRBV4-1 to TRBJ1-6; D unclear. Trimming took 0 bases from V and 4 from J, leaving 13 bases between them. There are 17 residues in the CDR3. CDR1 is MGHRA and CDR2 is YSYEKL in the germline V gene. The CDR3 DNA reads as TGCGCCAGCAGCCAAGATGGAGCCCCCTCGTATAATTCACCCCTCCACTTT. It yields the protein CASSQDGAPSYNSPLHF.

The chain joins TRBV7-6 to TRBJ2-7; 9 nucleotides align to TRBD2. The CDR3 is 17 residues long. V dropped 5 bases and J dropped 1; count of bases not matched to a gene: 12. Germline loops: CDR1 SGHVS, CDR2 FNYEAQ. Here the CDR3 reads CASSPSGLSGRSYEQYF. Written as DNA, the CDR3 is TGTGCCAGCAGCCCCAGTGGACTTAGCGGGAGATCCTACGAGCAGTACTTC.

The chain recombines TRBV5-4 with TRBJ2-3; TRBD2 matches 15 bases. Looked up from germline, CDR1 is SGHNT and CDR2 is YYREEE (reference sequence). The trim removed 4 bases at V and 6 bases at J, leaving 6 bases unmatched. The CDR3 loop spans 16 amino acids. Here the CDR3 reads CASSGGTSGRSDTQYF. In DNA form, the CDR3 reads TGTGCCAGCAGCGGGGGGACTAGCGGGAGGAGCGATACGCAGTATTTT.

The CDR3 nucleotides read TGTGCCAGCAGCCAGGGGGCAGGTCATTGGGATACGCAGTATTTT. The encoded protein is CASSQGAGHWDTQYF. V is TRBV7-2 and J is TRBJ2-3, with TRBD1 matching 8 bases. Germline V gene lookup returns CDR1 SGHTA and CDR2 FQGNSA. The CDR3 is 15 amino acids. After removal of 5 bases from V and 6 bases from J, the junction contained 10 bases not matched to a gene.

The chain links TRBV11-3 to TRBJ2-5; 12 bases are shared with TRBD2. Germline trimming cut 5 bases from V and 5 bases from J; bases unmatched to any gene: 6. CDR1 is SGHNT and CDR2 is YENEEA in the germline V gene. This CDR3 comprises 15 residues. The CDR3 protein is CASSTRTSGVETQYF. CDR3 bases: TGTGCCAGCAGCACGAGGACTAGCGGGGTGGAGACCCAGTACTTC.

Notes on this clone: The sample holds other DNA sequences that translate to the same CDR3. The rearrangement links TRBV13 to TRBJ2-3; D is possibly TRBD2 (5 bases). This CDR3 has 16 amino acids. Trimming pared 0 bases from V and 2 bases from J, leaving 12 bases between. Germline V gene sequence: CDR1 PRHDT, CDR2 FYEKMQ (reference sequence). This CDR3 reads CASSLGGGPHTDTQYF. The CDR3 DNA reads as TGTGCCAGCAGCTTAGGTGGCGGGCCCCACACAGATACGCAGTATTTT.

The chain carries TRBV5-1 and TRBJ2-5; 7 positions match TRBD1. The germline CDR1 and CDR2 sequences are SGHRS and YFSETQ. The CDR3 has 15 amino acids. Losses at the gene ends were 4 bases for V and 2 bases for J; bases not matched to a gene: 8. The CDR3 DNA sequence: TGCGCCAGCAGCCCCCTTTGGGACAGACAAGAGACCCAGTACTTC. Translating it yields CASSPLWDRQETQYF.

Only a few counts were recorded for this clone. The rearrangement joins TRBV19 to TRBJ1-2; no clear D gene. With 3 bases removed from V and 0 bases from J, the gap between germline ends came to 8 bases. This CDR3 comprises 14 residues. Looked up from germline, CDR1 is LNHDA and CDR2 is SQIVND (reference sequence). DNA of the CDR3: TGTGCCAGTAGTATCAGTCGATCTAACTATGGCTACACCTTC. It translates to CASSISRSNYGYTF.

CDR3 in DNA: TGTGCCAGCAGCTTAGTAGGGGCGAGGACTGAAGCTTTCTTT. Residues: CASSLVGARTEAFF. The chain joins TRBV7-2 to TRBJ1-1; weak D call: TRBD1 (5 bases). This CDR3 has 14 residues. Germline lookup yields CDR1 SGHTA and CDR2 FQGNSA. Trimming removed 1 base at V and 5 bases at J, with 11 bases between.

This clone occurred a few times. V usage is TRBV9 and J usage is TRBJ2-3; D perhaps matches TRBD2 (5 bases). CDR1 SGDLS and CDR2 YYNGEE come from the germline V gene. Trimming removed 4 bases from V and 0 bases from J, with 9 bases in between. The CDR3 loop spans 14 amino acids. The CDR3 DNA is TGTGCCAGCAGCACAAGGACTAGCACAGATACGCAGTATTTT. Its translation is CASSTRTSTDTQYF.

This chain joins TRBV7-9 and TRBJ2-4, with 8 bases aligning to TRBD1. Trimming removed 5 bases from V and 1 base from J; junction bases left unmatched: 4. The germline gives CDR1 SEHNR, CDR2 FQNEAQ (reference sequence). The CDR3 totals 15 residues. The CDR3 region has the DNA TGTGCCAGCAGCCCCCGGACAGGGGCCAAAAACATTCAGTACTTC. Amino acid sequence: CASSPRTGAKNIQYF.

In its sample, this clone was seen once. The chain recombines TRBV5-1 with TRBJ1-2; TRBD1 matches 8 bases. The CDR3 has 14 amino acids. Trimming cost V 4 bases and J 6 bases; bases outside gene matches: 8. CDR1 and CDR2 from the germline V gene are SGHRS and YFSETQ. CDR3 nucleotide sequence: TGCGCCAGCAGCGCCCAAACGACAGGGGATGGCTACACCTTC. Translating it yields CASSAQTTGDGYTF.

Here the CDR3 DNA reads TGCGCCAGCAGCTTGGACGTGTCTAGCGGGGGGGCCAGGACCCAGTACTTC. Protein product: CASSLDVSSGGARTQYF. V gene TRBV5-1 combines with J gene TRBJ2-5; 12 nucleotides align to TRBD2. J was trimmed by 7 bases and V by 0 bases; bases with no gene match: 10. Germline V lookup: CDR1 SGHRS, CDR2 YFSETQ. The CDR3 runs 17 residues. Drawing the rest from reference TRBV5-1 and TRBJ2-5, the complete variable domain is KAGVTQTPRYLIKTRGQQVTLSCSPISGHRSVSWYQQTPGQGLQFLFEYFSETQRNKGNFPGRFSGRQFSNSRSEMNVSTLELGDSALYLCASSLDVSSGGARTQYFGPGTRLLVL.

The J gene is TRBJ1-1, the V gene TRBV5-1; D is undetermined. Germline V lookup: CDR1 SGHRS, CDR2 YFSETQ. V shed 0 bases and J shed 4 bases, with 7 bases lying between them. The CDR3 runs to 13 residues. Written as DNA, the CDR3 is TGCGCCAGCAGCTTGGTTGAGGGCACTGAAGCTTTCTTT. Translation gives CASSLVEGTEAFF.

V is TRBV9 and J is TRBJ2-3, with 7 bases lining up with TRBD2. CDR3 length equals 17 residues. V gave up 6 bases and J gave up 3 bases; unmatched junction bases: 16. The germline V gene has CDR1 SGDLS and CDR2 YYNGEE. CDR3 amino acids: CASTRESGGSLTDTQYF. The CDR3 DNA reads TGTGCCAGCACCCGCGAATCTGGCGGGAGTCTGACAGATACGCAGTATTTT. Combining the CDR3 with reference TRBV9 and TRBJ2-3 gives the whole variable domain DSGVTQTPKHLITATGQRVTLRCSPRSGDLSVYWYQQSLDQGLQFLIQYYNGEERAKGNILERFSAQQFPDLHSELNLSSLELGDSALYFCASTRESGGSLTDTQYFGPGTRLTVL.

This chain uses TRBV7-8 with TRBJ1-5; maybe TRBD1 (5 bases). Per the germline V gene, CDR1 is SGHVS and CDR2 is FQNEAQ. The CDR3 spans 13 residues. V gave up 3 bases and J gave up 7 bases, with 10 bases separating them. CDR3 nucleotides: TGTGCCAGCAGCTTGGGGAGGGGCCAGCCCCAGCATTTT. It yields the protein CASSLGRGQPQHF.

CDR3 sequence reads: CASRLDRGSNEKLFF. The CDR3 DNA reads as TGTGCCAGCCGTCTGGACAGGGGATCTAATGAAAAACTGTTTTTT. This chain links TRBV6-1 with TRBJ1-4; 9 bases agree with TRBD1. This CDR3 comprises 15 residues. Trimming took 8 bases from V and 3 from J; bases not matched to a gene: 7. Germline values: CDR1 MNHNS, CDR2 SASEGT.

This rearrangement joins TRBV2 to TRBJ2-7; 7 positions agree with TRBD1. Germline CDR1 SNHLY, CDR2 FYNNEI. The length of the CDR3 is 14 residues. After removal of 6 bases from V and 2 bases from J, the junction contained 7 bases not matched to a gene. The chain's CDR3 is CASRHPTGTYEQYF. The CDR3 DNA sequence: TGTGCCAGCAGACACCCGACAGGGACCTACGAGCAGTACTTC.

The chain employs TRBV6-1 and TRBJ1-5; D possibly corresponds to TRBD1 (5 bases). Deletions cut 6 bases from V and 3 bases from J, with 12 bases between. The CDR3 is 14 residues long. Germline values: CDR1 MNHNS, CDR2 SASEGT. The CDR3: CASRGGLINQPQHF. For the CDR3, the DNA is TGTGCCAGCAGGGGGGGACTGATCAATCAGCCCCAGCATTTT.

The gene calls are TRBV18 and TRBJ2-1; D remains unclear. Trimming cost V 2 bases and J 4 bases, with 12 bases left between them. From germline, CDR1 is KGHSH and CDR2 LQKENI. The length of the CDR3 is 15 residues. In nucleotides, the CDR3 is TGTGCCAGCTCACCAGCGCGGAGAAGGTACAATGAGCAGTTCTTC. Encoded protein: CASSPARRRYNEQFF.

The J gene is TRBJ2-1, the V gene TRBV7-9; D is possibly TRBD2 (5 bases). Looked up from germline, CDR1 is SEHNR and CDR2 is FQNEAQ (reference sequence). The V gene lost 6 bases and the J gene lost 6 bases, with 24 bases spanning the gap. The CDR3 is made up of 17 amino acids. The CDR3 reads CASRGHPPGSPINEQFF. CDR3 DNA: TGTGCCAGCAGAGGTCATCCTCCGGGAAGTCCGATCAATGAGCAGTTCTTC. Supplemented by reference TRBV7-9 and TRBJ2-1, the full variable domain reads DTGVSQNPRHKITKRGQNVTFRCDPISEHNRLYWYRQTLGQGPEFLTYFQNEAQLEKSRLLSDRFSAERPKGSFSTLEIQRTEQGDSAMYLCASRGHPPGSPINEQFFGPGTRLTVL.